The 29 T cell receptor beta chains below all came from one sample that was sequenced in a study of OX40 agonist ivuxolimab in advanced cancers. Using immunoSEQ multiplex PCR, the repertoire was profiled, and TCRdb retains in-frame clones only, with some absent. The table lists roughly 61,000 clones, about 81% of them singletons. The sequenced sample was CD4+ or CD8+ T cells sorted from blood, obtained in a trial of the OX40 agonist ivuxolimab. Receptors were obtained from an adult with an advanced solid tumor such as melanoma, head and neck, liver or kidney cancer.

CDR3 coding DNA: TGCGCCAGCAGCTCCCAAGGGGGAACCGGGGAGCTGTTTTTT. The encoded protein is CASSSQGGTGELFF. J is TRBJ2-2 and V is TRBV5-1; D might be TRBD1 (6 bases). The V gene's germline CDR1 is SGHRS and CDR2 YFSETQ. The CDR3 is 14 residues long. V lost 3 bases, J lost 5 bases, and 11 bases lay in between.

This CDR3 reads CASRPDRGYEQYF. Here the CDR3 DNA reads TGTGCCAGCAGACCCGACCGTGGCTACGAGCAGTACTTC. The gene calls are TRBV7-9 and TRBJ2-7; D call uncertain. Germline V gene lookup returns CDR1 SEHNR and CDR2 FQNEAQ (reference sequence). The CDR3 has 13 residues. Trimming cost V 6 bases and J 3 bases, with 12 bases left between them.

This chain connects TRBV23-1 to TRBJ2-7, with no clear D. TRBV23-1 belongs to the ORF category, with a function that is uncertain. The V end lost 3 bases, the J end lost 1 base, and 13 bases lay between the germline ends. This CDR3 has 15 residues. The CDR3 coding sequence is TGCGCCAGCAGTCAGGCGAGCGCAGCTTCCTACGAGCAGTACTTC. It translates to CASSQASAASYEQYF.

The rearrangement links TRBV7-2 to TRBJ1-2; D ambiguous. Trimming took 3 bases from V and 6 from J, leaving 11 bases between them. Germline-derived CDR1 and CDR2 are SGHTA and FQGNSA. CDR3 length: 13 amino acids. The CDR3 reads CASSFGGSDGYTF. CDR3 coding DNA: TGTGCCAGCAGCTTCGGCGGATCTGATGGCTACACCTTC. Looking up the rest from reference TRBV7-2 and TRBJ1-2 gives the full variable domain: GAGVSQSPSNKVTEKGKDVELRCDPISGHTALYWYRQSLGQGLEFLIYFQGNSAPDKSGLPSDRFSAERTGGSVSTLTIQRTQQEDSAVYLCASSFGGSDGYTFGSGTRLTVV.

The chain uses TRBV27 and TRBJ1-5, with D tentatively TRBD1 (6 bases). Between the trimmed V and J ends, which lost 6 bases and 0 bases, there was a span of 18 bases. Germline V gene lookup returns CDR1 MNHEY and CDR2 SMNVEV (reference sequence). The CDR3 consists of 17 residues. CDR3: CASRTGADPNSNQPQHF. CDR3 coding DNA: TGTGCCAGCAGGACAGGAGCCGACCCAAATAGCAATCAGCCCCAGCATTTT.

The rearrangement joins TRBV9 to TRBJ1-2, with 7 bases that match TRBD1. Germline CDR1 SGDLS, CDR2 YYNGEE. J was trimmed by 5 bases and V by 4 bases; bases with no gene match: 11. This CDR3 has 15 residues. Here the CDR3 reads CASSPTGQAPYGYTF. The CDR3 coding sequence is TGTGCCAGCAGCCCTACAGGACAGGCGCCATATGGCTACACCTTC.

This chain connects TRBV5-1 to TRBJ2-5; 7 nucleotides match TRBD2. The trim removed 0 bases at V and 3 bases at J, leaving 8 bases unmatched. The CDR3 sequence is 16 residues long. Germline lookup yields CDR1 SGHRS and CDR2 YFSETQ. Here the CDR3 reads CASSLATPSGEETQYF. The CDR3 DNA sequence: TGCGCCAGCAGCTTGGCAACCCCCAGCGGGGAAGAGACCCAGTACTTC.

The genes are TRBV10-1 and TRBJ1-1; D ambiguous. The CDR3 sequence is 15 residues long. Between the trimmed V and J ends, which lost 2 bases and 0 bases, there was a span of 10 bases. CDR1 is WNHNN, CDR2 SYGVQD, per germline (reference sequence). The CDR3 nucleotides are TGCGCCAGCAGTGAGCAAGCCCGAATGAACACTGAAGCTTTCTTT. This codes for CASSEQARMNTEAFF.

By share, this clone counts as medium-sized. The rearrangement uses TRBV6-6 and TRBJ1-2, with TRBD1 matching 7 bases. The junction had 4 bases not matched to a gene; V was cut back by 5 bases and J by 4 bases. The CDR3 extends over 13 amino acids. Per the germline V gene, CDR1 is MNHNY and CDR2 is SVGAGI (reference sequence). As DNA, the CDR3 is TGTGCCAGCAGTCAGGGGGAGCTCTATGGCTACACCTTC. Translating it yields CASSQGELYGYTF.

This chain joins TRBV7-2 and TRBJ2-5; possible D gene TRBD1, 6 bases. This CDR3 is built from 16 residues. CDR1 is SGHTA and CDR2 is FQGNSA in the germline V gene. V was cut by 3 bases and J by 1 base, with 15 bases left in between. This CDR3 reads CASSLSGTQGQETQYF. CDR3 DNA: TGTGCCAGCAGCTTGTCCGGGACACAAGGCCAAGAGACCCAGTACTTC.

This clone occurred a few times. This sequence joins TRBV19 and TRBJ1-5; D call uncertain. CDR1 is LNHDA, CDR2 SQIVND, per germline (reference sequence). Trimming removed 3 bases at V and 5 bases at J, with 8 bases between. The CDR3 has 13 amino acids. The DNA of the CDR3 is TGTGCCAGTAGTATTTCCACATATCAGCCCCAGCATTTT. As protein: CASSISTYQPQHF.

The genes are TRBV5-1 and TRBJ2-1; 9 nucleotides line up with TRBD2. With 2 bases clipped from V and 0 bases from J, the junction kept 3 bases outside the gene matches. There are 16 residues in the CDR3. The V gene's germline CDR1 is SGHRS and CDR2 YFSETQ. This chain's CDR3 is CASSLDSGSSYNEQFF. DNA of the CDR3: TGCGCCAGCAGCTTAGATAGCGGGAGCTCCTACAATGAGCAGTTCTTC.

The chain is built from TRBV7-9 and TRBJ2-1; possible D gene TRBD2, 6 bases. The germline V gene encodes CDR1 SEHNR and CDR2 FQNEAQ (reference sequence). Deletions cut 0 bases from V and 6 bases from J, with 6 bases between. The CDR3 is 13 residues long. CDR3 in amino acids: CASSLAGGNEQFF. CDR3 bases: TGTGCCAGCAGCTTAGCGGGGGGCAATGAGCAGTTCTTC.

As DNA, the CDR3 is TGTGCCAGCAGCTTAGGGGCTAGCGGGGGTGTTCAAGAGACCCAGTACTTC. As protein: CASSLGASGGVQETQYF. This rearrangement joins TRBV7-9 to TRBJ2-5; 10 bases agree with TRBD2. Looked up from germline, CDR1 is SEHNR and CDR2 is FQNEAQ (reference sequence). The CDR3 is 17 residues long. V was pared by 1 base and J by 2 bases, with 7 bases of the junction left unmatched. Based on the CDR3 plus reference TRBV7-9 and TRBJ2-5, the full variable domain is DTGVSQNPRHKITKRGQNVTFRCDPISEHNRLYWYRQTLGQGPEFLTYFQNEAQLEKSRLLSDRFSAERPKGSFSTLEIQRTEQGDSAMYLCASSLGASGGVQETQYFGPGTRLLVL.

This rearrangement joins TRBV2 to TRBJ2-5; D remains unclear. The CDR3 has 15 residues. V was trimmed by 1 base and J by 2 bases, leaving 11 bases between them. Germline loops: CDR1 SNHLY, CDR2 FYNNEI. Here the CDR3 reads CASSEEPRRQETQYF. Written as DNA, the CDR3 is TGTGCCAGCAGTGAAGAACCCCGGCGGCAAGAGACCCAGTACTTC. The entire variable domain, with the rest obtained from reference TRBV2 and TRBJ2-5, is as follows: EPEVTQTPSHQVTQMGQEVILRCVPISNHLYFYWYRQILGQKVEFLVSFYNNEISEKSEIFDDQFSVERPDGSNFTLKIRSTKLEDSAMYFCASSEEPRRQETQYFGPGTRLLVL.

This clone was counted once. The gene calls are TRBV5-5 and TRBJ2-4, with a weak D call TRBD1 (8 bases). CDR1 is SGHKS and CDR2 is YYEKEE in the germline V gene (reference sequence). Trimming stripped 0 bases from V and 9 bases from J, with 13 bases between. This CDR3 is 14 amino acids long. DNA of the CDR3: TGTGCCAGCAGCTTGGACAGGGGGGGCACCATTCAGTACTTC. Protein: CASSLDRGGTIQYF.

This chain uses TRBV20-1 with TRBJ2-2; D not resolved. Germline-derived CDR1 and CDR2 are DFQATT and SNEGSKA (reference sequence). This CDR3 is built from 11 residues. V was shortened by 7 bases and J by 5 bases, with 8 bases between the two germline ends. This chain's CDR3 is CSVLRTGELFF. The CDR3 DNA reads as TGCAGTGTACTACGAACCGGGGAGCTGTTTTTT.

This clone has only one observation. The chain carries TRBV2 and TRBJ1-1, with TRBD1 as a possible D gene (6 bases). Germline loops: CDR1 SNHLY, CDR2 FYNNEI. V lost 8 bases and J 1 base, leaving 14 bases between the germline ends. CDR3 length: 14 residues. The CDR3 spells CASGLRGENTEAFF. Written as DNA, the CDR3 is TGTGCCAGCGGATTAAGGGGGGAGAACACTGAAGCTTTCTTT.

V and J are TRBV2 and TRBJ2-7; TRBD1 agrees at 10 bases. Looked up from germline, CDR1 is SNHLY and CDR2 is FYNNEI. The CDR3 runs 15 residues. V was pared by 6 bases and J by 4 bases, with 9 bases of the junction left unmatched. In DNA form, the CDR3 reads TGTGCCAGCAGGGAATTGACAGGGGGCGAGTACGAGCAGTACTTC. Translating it yields CASRELTGGEYEQYF.

The CDR3 protein is CASSLISQGGSPLHF. CDR3 DNA: TGTGCCAGCAGCTTGATCTCACAGGGTGGTTCACCCCTCCACTTT. This rearrangement joins TRBV5-8 to TRBJ1-6, with D perhaps TRBD1 (6 bases). The ends were cut back, 1 base at V and 9 bases at J, with 14 bases in the middle. The CDR3 covers 15 residues. In germline, CDR1 is SGHTS, CDR2 YDEGEE.

The chain links TRBV19 to TRBJ1-1; 8 bases line up with TRBD1. The trim removed 8 bases at V and 6 bases at J, leaving 8 bases unmatched. This CDR3 is built from 13 residues. Germline CDR1 reads LNHDA; CDR2 reads SQIVND (reference sequence). The CDR3 DNA is TGTGCCAGTTCGGACAGGGCTAGGGCTGAAGCTTTCTTT. Its translation: CASSDRARAEAFF.

This chain links TRBV27 with TRBJ2-5; perhaps TRBD2 as D (6 bases). The CDR3 runs to 17 residues. V lost 5 bases and J lost 5, with 24 bases in between. Germline V CDR1 and CDR2: MNHEY, SMNVEV (reference sequence). The CDR3 loop reads CASSPRDFSGTWETQYF. CDR3 bases: TGTGCCAGCAGTCCCAGGGACTTCTCCGGGACTTGGGAGACCCAGTACTTC.

This clone was counted only a few times. The genes are TRBV5-4 and TRBJ2-7, with D uncertain. Per germline, CDR1 SGHNT and CDR2 YYREEE (reference sequence). The CDR3 is made up of 15 amino acids. Trimming took 4 bases from V and 0 from J, leaving 14 bases between them. The CDR3 nucleotides are TGTGCCAGCAGCCCAACAGTAGTGAGCTCCTACGAGCAGTACTTC. The encoded protein is CASSPTVVSSYEQYF.

V usage is TRBV10-2 and J usage is TRBJ1-5; no clear D. This CDR3 spans 13 amino acids. Germline loops: CDR1 WSHSY, CDR2 SAAADI. Trimming left V 2 bases short and J 3 bases short, with 5 bases between. The CDR3 DNA sequence: TGCGCCAGCAGTGAGAACACCAATCAGCCCCAGCATTTT. Amino acids: CASSENTNQPQHF.

The chain is built from TRBV29-1 and TRBJ2-1; 8 bases align to TRBD2. J was trimmed by 0 bases and V by 8 bases; bases with no gene match: 3. Germline V gene data show CDR1 as SQVTM and CDR2 as ANQGSEA. The CDR3 runs to 13 residues. The CDR3 loop is CSTGGSSYNEQFF. CDR3 nucleotides: TGCAGCACGGGGGGGAGCTCCTACAATGAGCAGTTCTTC.

V usage is TRBV5-1 and J usage is TRBJ2-3; tentatively, D is TRBD1 (5 bases). From germline, CDR1 is SGHRS and CDR2 YFSETQ. The CDR3 is 13 residues long. Trimming took off 4 bases at V and 2 bases at J, with 8 bases between the two ends. CDR3 residues: CASSQTVTDTQYF. The CDR3 DNA is TGCGCCAGCAGCCAGACAGTCACAGATACGCAGTATTTT.

The chain is built from TRBV5-6 and TRBJ2-5; D remains ambiguous. V lost 4 bases to trimming and J lost 2 bases, with 12 bases between them. In germline, CDR1 is SGHDT, CDR2 YYEEEE. The CDR3 extends over 14 amino acids. Here the CDR3 reads CASSPPNRQETQYF. DNA of the CDR3: TGTGCCAGCAGCCCGCCAAACAGACAAGAGACCCAGTACTTC.

The chain joins TRBV7-9 to TRBJ2-5, with 8 bases that match TRBD2. With the DNA end fitting TRBJ2-7 better, the J assignment may be wrong. Germline CDR1 is SEHNR and CDR2 is FQNEAQ (reference sequence). The CDR3 has 16 amino acids. The CDR3 spells CASSLGGFAGGYEQYF. In DNA, the CDR3 is TGTGCCAGCAGCTTAGGTGGATTTGCGGGGGGCTACGAGCAGTACTTC.

This sequence joins TRBV7-9 and TRBJ2-1, with a possible D match to TRBD1 (6 bases). Trimming took 3 bases from V and 5 from J, leaving 11 bases between them. The CDR3 extends over 14 amino acids. CDR1 and CDR2 (germline): SEHNR, FQNEAQ (reference sequence). CDR3 in amino acids: CASSLTGPDNEQFF. The CDR3, as DNA: TGTGCCAGCAGCTTGACAGGCCCAGACAATGAGCAGTTCTTC.